The rows below give T cell receptor beta chains drawn from one sample of a study of T cell responses to AZD1222 COVID-19 vaccine. Data came from immunoSEQ multiplex PCR; TCRdb stores just in-frame clones and leaves some out. In the table there are 95,000 to 150,000 clones, around 88% of which are singletons. The starting material was peripheral blood, obtained on day 0 of AZD1222 vaccination. The receptors shown here come from an adult in good health. The CDR3 runs from the conserved cysteine through the conserved F or W. The D gene is left open where the match is weak. Size is stated for part of the rows, as once, few or many counts, or as a class when the clone is expanded.

j_call clone_size v_call cdr3_length d_call cdr3_aa cdr3_nt
TRBJ1-2 NA TRBV20-1 13 NA CSASARADYGYTF TGCAGTGCTAGTGCCCGGGCTGACTATGGCTACACCTTC
TRBJ2-5 NA TRBV14 14 NA CASSPRPSQETQYF TGTGCCAGCAGCCCCCGGCCTAGCCAAGAGACCCAGTACTTC
TRBJ2-1 NA TRBV9 15 TRBD2 CASSASGGALDEQFF TGTGCCAGCAGCGCTAGCGGGGGGGCTCTGGATGAGCAGTTCTTC
TRBJ2-1 NA TRBV7-2 13 NA CASSLIGGNEQFF TGTGCCAGCAGCCTAATAGGGGGCAATGAGCAGTTCTTC
TRBJ2-7 NA TRBV19 13 NA CASSPPGTYEQYF TGTGCCAGTAGTCCTCCAGGAACCTACGAGCAGTACTTC
TRBJ2-7 once TRBV5-1 15 TRBD1 CASSLAGTGAVEQYF TGCGCCAGCAGCTTGGCCGGGACAGGGGCGGTCGAGCAGTACTTC
TRBJ1-6 NA TRBV3-1/TRBV3-2 14 NA CASSQDRSNSPLHF TGTGCCAGCAGCCAAGATCGTTCTAATTCACCCCTCCACTTT
TRBJ1-6 NA TRBV6-5 12 TRBD1 CASRQGASPLHF TGTGCCAGTCGACAGGGAGCTTCACCCCTCCACTTT
TRBJ1-1 NA TRBV18 14 NA CASSPTRGDTEAFF TGTGCCAGCTCACCCACCAGGGGTGACACTGAAGCTTTCTTT
TRBJ1-6 NA TRBV3-1/TRBV3-2 16 NA CASSQWQVPANSPLHF TGTGCCAGCAGCCAGTGGCAAGTCCCGGCCAACTCACCCCTCCACTTT
TRBJ2-1 NA TRBV7-9 14 TRBD2 CASSPFAGVNEQFF TGTGCCAGCAGCCCCTTCGCGGGAGTGAATGAGCAGTTCTTC
TRBJ1-5 NA TRBV7-8 15 TRBD1 CASSSAAQGDQPQHF TGTGCCAGCAGCTCCGCGGCACAGGGGGATCAGCCCCAGCATTTT
TRBJ1-3 NA TRBV11-2 13 NA CASSPEGRNTIYF TGTGCCAGCAGCCCAGAGGGGCGAAACACCATATATTTT
TRBJ2-3 NA TRBV19 17 NA CASSIPSNPSSTDTQYF TGTGCCAGTAGTATTCCTTCGAATCCCTCTAGCACAGATACGCAGTATTTT
TRBJ2-1 once TRBV10-3 14 NA CAISALASVNEQFF TGTGCCATCAGTGCCTTGGCTAGCGTCAATGAGCAGTTCTTC
TRBJ1-1 NA TRBV11-2 13 NA CASTPQMNTEAFF TGTGCCAGCACCCCCCAGATGAACACTGAAGCTTTCTTT
TRBJ2-1 NA TRBV6-6 15 TRBD1 CASSYSRDRANEQFF TGTGCCAGCAGTTACTCGAGGGACAGGGCCAATGAGCAGTTCTTC
TRBJ2-7 NA TRBV27 12 NA CARKRLGTEQYF TGTGCCAGGAAAAGGTTAGGGACAGAGCAGTACTTC
TRBJ1-1 few TRBV11-1 14 NA CASSPRVGDTEAFF TGTGCCAGCAGCCCCCGGGTCGGGGACACTGAAGCTTTCTTT
TRBJ2-7 NA TRBV18 16 NA CASSPRIAGVAYEQYF TGTGCCAGCTCACCCCGAATCGCAGGGGTAGCCTACGAGCAGTACTTC
TRBJ1-1 NA TRBV2 14 NA CASRAQTQGTEAFF TGTGCCAGCAGGGCCCAAACCCAGGGGACTGAAGCTTTCTTT
TRBJ1-6 NA TRBV5-6 17 NA CASSLGAGSSYNSPLHF TGTGCCAGCAGCTTGGGGGCGGGAAGCTCCTATAATTCACCCCTCCACTTT
TRBJ2-1 NA TRBV7-3 18 NA CASSPLGFRESSYNEQFF TGTGCCAGCAGCCCTCTAGGCTTTCGCGAGAGCTCCTACAATGAGCAGTTCTTC
TRBJ1-6 NA TRBV10-3 13 NA CAIAEGFDSPLHF TGTGCCATCGCCGAAGGGTTTGATTCACCCCTCCACTTT
TRBJ2-7 NA TRBV6-5 14 TRBD1 CASSPGTGQYEQYF TGTGCCAGCAGTCCCGGGACAGGGCAGTACGAGCAGTACTTC